The clone carrying this T cell receptor (beta chain) turned up a few times. The sample belongs to a study of blood T cells in healthy people across ages. Primers used in a second PCR of about 7 to 12 cycles were a sample-barcoded 5' primer and a J-beta primer mix. One entry per CDR3 protein results from TCRdb running MiXCR on the 5' RACE reads. Of just under 550,000 distinct CDR3 sequences in the sample, approximately 25% were seen once. Germline CDR1 is SGHDT and CDR2 is YYEEEE. CDR3 size: 15 residues. With 5 bases clipped from V and 3 bases from J, the junction kept 8 bases outside the gene matches. The same sample was also studied in work on T cells of mothers and their children. That work states: Related mother-child pairs shared slightly more overlap than unrelated pairs, but the difference was non-significant.

This receptor was obtained from a boy aged 5-17 years in good health. Sample: blood. The J gene is TRBJ2-3, the V gene TRBV5-6, with TRBD2 matching over 8 bases. CDR3 protein: CASRSLAGFTDTQYF. CDR3 nucleotides: TGTGCCAGCAGATCCTTAGCGGGATTTACAGATACGCAGTATTTT.